Below are 22 T cell receptor beta chains sequenced from a single sample in a study of blood T cell repertoires in COVID-19. Some clones are missing from TCRdb's copy, which holds only in-frame ones; the method was immunoSEQ multiplex PCR. The sample holds roughly 250,000 clones, 87% seen once. The specimen was PBMCs or T cells enriched from blood (not recorded which). The source of these receptors is a woman in her 30s with acute COVID-19.

The chain is built from TRBV4-1 and TRBJ2-3, with 7 bases that match TRBD2. This CDR3 has 16 amino acids. The trim removed 2 bases at V and 5 bases at J, leaving 10 bases unmatched. Germline V gene data show CDR1 as MGHRA and CDR2 as YSYEKL. CDR3 bases: TGCGCCAGCAGCCAATCTGGGCTAGCGGTGATAGATACGCAGTATTTT. Its protein product is CASSQSGLAVIDTQYF.

This clone was observed a few times. At one of its ends the junction is not consistent with the germline gene, which may arise from a read error. The rearrangement joins TRBV6-1 to TRBJ2-1; a weak D match, TRBD2 (6 bases). The CDR3 sequence is 13 residues long. Per germline, CDR1 MNHNS and CDR2 SASEGT. The CDR3 here is CASSERETWLGLF. In nucleotides, the CDR3 is TGTGCCAGCAGTGAACGGGAGACTTGGCTTGGGCTCTTC.

The V call is TRBV4-1, the J call TRBJ1-4; D uncertain. Between the trimmed V and J ends, which lost 1 base and 6 bases, there was a span of 9 bases. This CDR3 has 14 residues. The germline V gene encodes CDR1 MGHRA and CDR2 YSYEKL. The DNA of the CDR3 is TGCGCCAGCAGCCAAGGTTGGAGTGATGAAAAACTGTTTTTT. Residues: CASSQGWSDEKLFF.

Regarding this clone: Compared with germline, one end of the junction differs, possibly owing to a read error. V usage is TRBV6-1 and J usage is TRBJ2-7; a possible D gene is TRBD2 (6 bases). The germline V gene encodes CDR1 MNHNS and CDR2 SASEGT. The CDR3 spans 16 residues. CDR3 nucleotides: TGTGCCAGCAGTCAAGCGGCCCCCGGGGAGGCCTACGAGCAGTACTTC. Protein sequence: CASSQAAPGEAYEQYF.

A few counts support this clone. The chain joins TRBV5-4 to TRBJ2-5; a weak D match, TRBD2 (6 bases). The CDR3 has 14 residues. The V end was cut by 2 bases, the J end by 5 bases, with 13 bases between. Germline assignment: CDR1 SGHNT and CDR2 YYREEE (reference sequence). CDR3 loop: CASSFAGPEETQYF. The CDR3 DNA sequence: TGTGCCAGCAGCTTTGCGGGGCCTGAGGAGACCCAGTACTTC.

This chain uses TRBV5-4 with TRBJ2-1; TRBD2 agrees at 13 bases. Germline loops: CDR1 SGHNT, CDR2 YYREEE (reference sequence). The CDR3 contains 14 residues. V shed 4 bases and J 8 bases; nucleotides not matched to a gene: 3. CDR3 residues: CASSTSGGVYEQFF. The CDR3 DNA reads TGTGCCAGCAGCACTAGCGGGGGGGTCTATGAGCAGTTCTTC.

This chain uses TRBV5-1 with TRBJ2-1; D is possibly TRBD2 (5 bases). V lost 0 bases to trimming and J lost 0 bases, with 13 bases between them. In germline, CDR1 is SGHRS, CDR2 YFSETQ. This CDR3 spans 17 amino acids. The CDR3 bases are TGCGCCAGCAGCTTGGGTGTTCGACTACCCTCCTACAATGAGCAGTTCTTC. Translated, it gives CASSLGVRLPSYNEQFF.

The chain recombines TRBV15 with TRBJ2-7; possibly TRBD1 for D (7 bases). Germline CDR1 and CDR2: LNHNV and YYDKDF (reference sequence). The CDR3 runs 15 residues. The V and J ends lost 1 base and 7 bases respectively, with 17 bases between them. The CDR3 loop is CATSRAAGGRGEQYF. The DNA for the CDR3 is TGTGCCACCAGCAGAGCTGCAGGGGGGCGGGGAGAGCAGTACTTC.

This sequence joins TRBV7-2 and TRBJ2-1, with 10 positions matching TRBD2. Looked up from germline, CDR1 is SGHTA and CDR2 is FQGNSA. V dropped 2 bases and J dropped 8; count of bases not matched to a gene: 3. The CDR3 has 14 amino acids. CDR3 coding DNA: TGTGCCAGCAGCTTAAACAGCGGGAGGGATGAGCAGTTCTTC. Translation: CASSLNSGRDEQFF.

The V and J genes are TRBV7-9 and TRBJ2-5; TRBD2 agrees at 10 bases. Germline trimming cut 2 bases from V and 3 bases from J; bases unmatched to any gene: 3. This CDR3 contains 15 residues. Germline CDR1 and CDR2: SEHNR and FQNEAQ (reference sequence). DNA of the CDR3: TGTGCCAGCAGCTTACCTAGCGGGAGTAAAGAGACCCAGTACTTC. Translated: CASSLPSGSKETQYF.

This chain links TRBV5-1 with TRBJ2-2; 7 nucleotides align to TRBD2. Germline assignment: CDR1 SGHRS and CDR2 YFSETQ. V shed 5 bases, J shed 7 bases, and the junction held 11 bases outside the gene matches. The length of the CDR3 is 15 residues. CDR3 in amino acids: CASSRSRERIGELFF. The CDR3 bases are TGCGCCAGCAGTAGGTCGCGGGAGCGGATCGGGGAGCTGTTTTTT. Filled out from reference TRBV5-1 and TRBJ2-2, the complete variable domain reads KAGVTQTPRYLIKTRGQQVTLSCSPISGHRSVSWYQQTPGQGLQFLFEYFSETQRNKGNFPGRFSGRQFSNSRSEMNVSTLELGDSALYLCASSRSRERIGELFFGEGSRLTVL.

This clone came up once. In DNA, the CDR3 is TGTGCCAGCAGTTACCGCGGGACGGATGGCTACACCTTC. It specifies CASSYRGTDGYTF. The chain has TRBV6-2 or TRBV6-3 and TRBJ1-2; tentative D call: TRBD1 (5 bases). The CDR3 contains 13 residues. Germline CDR1 reads MNHEY; CDR2 reads SVGEGT. V gave up 2 bases and J gave up 6 bases, with 10 bases separating them.

The genes are TRBV7-9 and TRBJ2-3, with 8 bases lining up with TRBD2. The CDR3 totals 15 residues. Germline values: CDR1 SEHNR, CDR2 FQNEAQ (reference sequence). V was pared by 5 bases and J by 5 bases, with 9 bases of the junction left unmatched. CDR3 sequence (DNA): TGTGCCAGCAGCCCGGGGGGGTCCTTGGGAGATACGCAGTATTTT. The encoded protein is CASSPGGSLGDTQYF.

This chain's CDR3 is CASSVVPGQGAGNTIYF. The CDR3 DNA reads TGTGCCAGCAGCGTAGTTCCGGGACAGGGGGCTGGAAACACCATATATTTT. V usage is TRBV9 and J usage is TRBJ1-3; 11 bases line up with TRBD1. CDR1 SGDLS and CDR2 YYNGEE come from the germline V gene. This CDR3 has 17 amino acids. V lost 0 bases to trimming and J lost 2 bases; unmatched junction nucleotides: 4.

The chain is built from TRBV5-1 and TRBJ2-1; 9 positions match TRBD2. From germline, CDR1 is SGHRS and CDR2 YFSETQ. The CDR3 is 17 residues long. After removal of 5 bases from V and 8 bases from J, the junction contained 17 bases not matched to a gene. In DNA form, the CDR3 reads TGCGCCAGCAGTAAATTCAACAGCGGGGGGCCGGTAGATGAGCAGTTCTTC. Translating gives CASSKFNSGGPVDEQFF. Looking up the rest from reference TRBV5-1 and TRBJ2-1 gives the full variable domain: KAGVTQTPRYLIKTRGQQVTLSCSPISGHRSVSWYQQTPGQGLQFLFEYFSETQRNKGNFPGRFSGRQFSNSRSEMNVSTLELGDSALYLCASSKFNSGGPVDEQFFGPGTRLTVL.

This rearrangement joins TRBV5-1 to TRBJ1-1; tentatively, D is TRBD1 (5 bases). Trimming took 1 base from V and 1 from J, leaving 14 bases between them. This CDR3 contains 16 residues. Germline CDR1 and CDR2: SGHRS and YFSETQ. The CDR3: CASSLRQGGRNTEAFF. The CDR3 DNA is TGCGCCAGCAGCTTGAGGCAGGGTGGAAGGAACACTGAAGCTTTCTTT.

This sequence joins TRBV5-4 and TRBJ1-3; the match to TRBD1 covers 9 bases. The germline V gene has CDR1 SGHNT and CDR2 YYREEE (reference sequence). V lost 2 bases to trimming and J lost 2 bases; unmatched junction nucleotides: 5. The CDR3 sequence is 16 residues long. For the CDR3, the DNA is TGTGCCAGCAGCTTTGGGGGGGACAGGGCTGGAAACACCATATATTTT. Translation gives CASSFGGDRAGNTIYF.

DNA for the CDR3: TGTGCCAGCAGCGTGCAGGAGGCGAACACTGAAGCTTTCTTT. It specifies CASSVQEANTEAFF. The chain employs TRBV7-6 and TRBJ1-1, with unresolved D. There are 14 residues in the CDR3. V was trimmed by 5 bases and J by 1 base, leaving 11 bases between them. CDR1 and CDR2 from the germline V gene are SGHVS and FNYEAQ. Full variable domain (outside the CDR3, taken from reference TRBV7-6 and TRBJ1-1): GAGVSQSPRYKVTKRGQDVALRCDPISGHVSLYWYRQALGQGPEFLTYFNYEAQQDKSGLPNDRFSAERPEGSISTLTIQRTEQRDSAMYRCASSVQEANTEAFFGQGTRLTVV.

The chain links TRBV15 to TRBJ1-1; TRBD1 is a possible D gene (5 bases). Germline V gene sequence: CDR1 LNHNV, CDR2 YYDKDF (reference sequence). The CDR3 has 12 residues. V was cut by 3 bases and J by 5 bases, with 7 bases left in between. CDR3 in DNA: TGTGCCACCAGCAGGCGGGGGACTGAAGCTTTCTTT. Translation gives CATSRRGTEAFF.

The rearrangement links TRBV28 to TRBJ2-3; 12 bases line up with TRBD2. The CDR3 is 17 amino acids. Germline V gene data show CDR1 as MDHEN and CDR2 as SYDVKM. Trimming removed 7 bases from V and 0 bases from J; junction bases left unmatched: 8. The CDR3 reads CASTVNGLAGSTDTQYF. The CDR3 DNA reads TGTGCCAGCACCGTAAACGGACTAGCGGGAAGCACAGATACGCAGTATTTT.

This sequence joins TRBV20-1 and TRBJ2-3; possibly TRBD2 for D (6 bases). CDR1 and CDR2 from the germline V gene are DFQATT and SNEGSKA (reference sequence). Deletions cut 3 bases from V and 11 bases from J, with 12 bases between. The CDR3 extends over 11 amino acids. The CDR3 region has the DNA TGCAGTGCTAGCCAGGGCGGGATGCAGTATTTT. This codes for CSASQGGMQYF.

The V and J genes are TRBV4-3 and TRBJ2-1, with TRBD2 identical over 9 bases. Germline V CDR1 and CDR2: LGHNA, YSLEER. V lost 2 bases and J lost 4; bases outside the gene matches: 15. The CDR3 is made up of 19 amino acids. The CDR3 DNA is TGCGCCAGCAGCCAAATAGCGGGGTTCGCGGGAGGGAGGTACAATGAGCAGTTCTTC. Protein sequence: CASSQIAGFAGGRYNEQFF.